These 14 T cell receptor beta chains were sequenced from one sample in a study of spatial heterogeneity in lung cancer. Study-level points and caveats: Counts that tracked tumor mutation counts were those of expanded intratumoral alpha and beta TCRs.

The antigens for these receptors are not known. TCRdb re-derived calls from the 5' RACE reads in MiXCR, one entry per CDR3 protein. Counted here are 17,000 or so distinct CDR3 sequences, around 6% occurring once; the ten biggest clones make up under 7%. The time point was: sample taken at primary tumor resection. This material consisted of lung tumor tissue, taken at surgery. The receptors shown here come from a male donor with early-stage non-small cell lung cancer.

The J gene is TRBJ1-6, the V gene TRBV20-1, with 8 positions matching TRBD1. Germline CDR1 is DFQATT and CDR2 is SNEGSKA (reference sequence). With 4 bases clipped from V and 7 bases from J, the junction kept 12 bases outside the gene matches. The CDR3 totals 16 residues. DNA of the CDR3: TGCAGTGCTATTCAGGGGGCGATGGTTGTCAATTCACCCCTCCACTTT. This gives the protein CSAIQGAMVVNSPLHF.

The CDR3 DNA follows: TGCAGTGCTAGTGGCCGGGACGAGCAGTTCTTC. Protein product: CSASGRDEQFF. The J gene is TRBJ2-1, the V gene TRBV20-1; D tentatively fits TRBD1 or TRBD2 (5 bases each). Per the germline V gene, CDR1 is DFQATT and CDR2 is SNEGSKA (reference sequence). Trimming cost V 3 bases and J 10 bases, with 10 bases left between them. The CDR3 runs to 11 residues.

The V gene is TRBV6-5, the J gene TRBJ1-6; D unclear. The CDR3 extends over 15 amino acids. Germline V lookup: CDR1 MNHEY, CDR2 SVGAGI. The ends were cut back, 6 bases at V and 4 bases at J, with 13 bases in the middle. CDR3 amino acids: CASSPIMGYNSPLHF. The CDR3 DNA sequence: TGTGCCAGCAGCCCCATAATGGGTTATAATTCACCCCTCCACTTT.

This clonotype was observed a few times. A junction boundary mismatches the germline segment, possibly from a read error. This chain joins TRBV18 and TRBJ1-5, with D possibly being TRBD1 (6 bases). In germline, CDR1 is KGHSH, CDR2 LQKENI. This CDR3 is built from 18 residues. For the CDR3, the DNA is TGTTCCAGCTCACTGCTAGCCATGGACAGAGATAGCAATCAGCCCCAGCATTTT. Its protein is CSSSLLAMDRDSNQPQHF.

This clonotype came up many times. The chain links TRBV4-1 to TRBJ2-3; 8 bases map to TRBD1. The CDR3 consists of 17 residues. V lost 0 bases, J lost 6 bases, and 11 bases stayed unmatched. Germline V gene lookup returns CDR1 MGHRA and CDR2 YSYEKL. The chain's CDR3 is CASSQEPRTGRFDTQYF. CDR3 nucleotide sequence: TGCGCCAGCAGCCAAGAACCTAGGACAGGGAGATTTGATACGCAGTATTTT.

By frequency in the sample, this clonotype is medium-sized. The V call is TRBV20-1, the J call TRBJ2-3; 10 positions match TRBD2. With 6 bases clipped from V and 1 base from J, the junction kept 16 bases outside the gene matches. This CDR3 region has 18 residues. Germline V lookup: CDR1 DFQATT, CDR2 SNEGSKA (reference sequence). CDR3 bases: TGCAGTGCCTTGGAGTGGCTAGCGGGAGTCAGGGGCACAGATACGCAGTATTTT. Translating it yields CSALEWLAGVRGTDTQYF.

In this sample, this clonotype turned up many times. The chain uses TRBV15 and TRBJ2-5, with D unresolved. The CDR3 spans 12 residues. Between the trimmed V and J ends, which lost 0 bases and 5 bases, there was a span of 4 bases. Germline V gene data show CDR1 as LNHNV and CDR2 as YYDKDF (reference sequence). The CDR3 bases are TGTGCCACCAGCAGAGATTTCGAGACCCAGTACTTC. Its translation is CATSRDFETQYF.

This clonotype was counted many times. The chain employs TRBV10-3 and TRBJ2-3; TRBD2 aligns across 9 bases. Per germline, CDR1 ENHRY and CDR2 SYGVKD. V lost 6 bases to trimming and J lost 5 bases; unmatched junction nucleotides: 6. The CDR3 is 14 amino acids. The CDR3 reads CAIRSGGPLDTQYF. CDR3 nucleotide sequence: TGTGCCATCAGGAGCGGGGGGCCTTTAGATACGCAGTATTTT.

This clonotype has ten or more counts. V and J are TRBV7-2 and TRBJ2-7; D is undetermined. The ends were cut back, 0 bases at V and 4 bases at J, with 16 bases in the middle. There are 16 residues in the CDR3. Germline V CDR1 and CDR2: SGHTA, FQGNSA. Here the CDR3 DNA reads TGTGCCAGCAGCTTAGCCACAGCATATAATAGGTACGAGCAGTACTTC. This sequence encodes CASSLATAYNRYEQYF.

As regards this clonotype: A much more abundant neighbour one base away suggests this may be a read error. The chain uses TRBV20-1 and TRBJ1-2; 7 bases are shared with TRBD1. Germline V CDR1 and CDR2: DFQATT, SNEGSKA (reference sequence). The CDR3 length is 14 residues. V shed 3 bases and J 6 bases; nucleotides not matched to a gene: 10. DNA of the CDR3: TGCAGTGCTAGGGTAGGGGGCAAAAAAAATGGCTACACCTTC. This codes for CSARVGGKKNGYTF.

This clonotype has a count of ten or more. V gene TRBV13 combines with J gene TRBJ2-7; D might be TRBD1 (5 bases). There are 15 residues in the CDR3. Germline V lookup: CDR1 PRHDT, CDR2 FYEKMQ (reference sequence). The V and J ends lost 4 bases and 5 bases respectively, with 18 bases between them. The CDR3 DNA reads TGTGCCAGCAGCTCCTGGGGCCCCATAGCCAACGAGCAGTACTTC. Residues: CASSSWGPIANEQYF.

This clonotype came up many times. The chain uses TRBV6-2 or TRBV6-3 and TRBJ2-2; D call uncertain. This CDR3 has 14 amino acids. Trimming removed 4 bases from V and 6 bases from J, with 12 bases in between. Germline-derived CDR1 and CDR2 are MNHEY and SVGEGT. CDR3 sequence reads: CASSFSSPPGELFF. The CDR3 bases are TGTGCCAGCAGTTTTTCCAGTCCTCCCGGGGAGCTGTTTTTT.

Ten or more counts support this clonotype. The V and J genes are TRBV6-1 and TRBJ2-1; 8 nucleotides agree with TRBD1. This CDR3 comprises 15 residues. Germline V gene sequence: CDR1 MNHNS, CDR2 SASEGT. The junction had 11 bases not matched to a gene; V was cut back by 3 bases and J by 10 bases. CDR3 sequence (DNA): TGTGCCAGCAGTGACATTGACAGGGGCCGGTCCGAGCAGTTCTTC. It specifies CASSDIDRGRSEQFF.

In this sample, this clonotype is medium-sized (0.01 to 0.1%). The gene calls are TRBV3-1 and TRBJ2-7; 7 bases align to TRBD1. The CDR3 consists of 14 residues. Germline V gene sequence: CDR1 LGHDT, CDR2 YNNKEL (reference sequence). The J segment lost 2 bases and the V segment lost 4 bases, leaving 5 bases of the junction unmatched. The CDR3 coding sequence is TGTGCCAGCAGCCTTACCGGGACAGCCTACGAGCAGTACTTC. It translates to CASSLTGTAYEQYF.